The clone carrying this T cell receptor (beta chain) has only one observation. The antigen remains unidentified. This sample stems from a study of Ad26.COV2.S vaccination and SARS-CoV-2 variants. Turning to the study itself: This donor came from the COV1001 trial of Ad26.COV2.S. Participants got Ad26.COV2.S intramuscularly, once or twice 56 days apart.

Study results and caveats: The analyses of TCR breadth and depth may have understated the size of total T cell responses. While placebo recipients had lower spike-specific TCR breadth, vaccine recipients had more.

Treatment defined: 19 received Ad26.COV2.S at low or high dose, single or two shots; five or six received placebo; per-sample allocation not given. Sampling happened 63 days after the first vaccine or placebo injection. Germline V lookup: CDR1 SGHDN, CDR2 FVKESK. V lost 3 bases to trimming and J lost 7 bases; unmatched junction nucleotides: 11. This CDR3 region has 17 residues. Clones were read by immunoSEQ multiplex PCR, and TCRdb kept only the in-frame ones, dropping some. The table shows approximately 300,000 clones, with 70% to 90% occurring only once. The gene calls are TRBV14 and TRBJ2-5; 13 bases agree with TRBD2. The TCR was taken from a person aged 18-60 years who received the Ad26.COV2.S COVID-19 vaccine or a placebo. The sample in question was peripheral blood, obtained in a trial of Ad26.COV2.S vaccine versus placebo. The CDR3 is CASSHGLAGAGVGTQYF. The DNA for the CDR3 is TGTGCCAGCAGCCATGGACTAGCGGGGGCTGGGGTCGGGACCCAGTACTTC.